A selection of T cell receptor beta chains follows, all from one sample in a study of T cells in Graves' hyperthyroidism and ophthalmopathy. TCRdb ran MiXCR on the multiplex PCR reads and lists one entry per CDR3 protein. The sample holds about 690,000 distinct CDR3 sequences, 15% to 20% seen once. Sequenced sample: blood. These receptors originate from a man aged 50 to 60 with Graves' hyperthyroidism. Each CDR3 is given with its conserved first and last residue. D genes are given only for firm matches. Some rows have no size entry. The others give once, few or many, or a class for an expanded clone.

D	V	size	J	CDR3	DNA
TRBD1	TRBV28	many	TRBJ2-5	CASSLTGRQTQYF	TGTGCCAGCAGTTTGACAGGGCGACAGACCCAGTACTTC
-	TRBV11-2	-	TRBJ2-1	CASSWGRYNEQFF	TGTGCCAGCAGCTGGGGACGGTACAACGAGCAGTTCTTC
-	TRBV20-1	-	TRBJ2-5	CSANLYGIEETQYF	TGCAGTGCTAACCTGTACGGGATAGAAGAGACCCAGTACTTC
-	TRBV5-1	few	TRBJ1-1	CASSLAAGGITEAFF	TGCGCCAGCAGCTTGGCCGCGGGGGGGATCACTGAAGCTTTCTTT
TRBD2	TRBV20-1	few	TRBJ2-1	CSARFTSGSFYNEQFF	TGCAGTGCTAGATTCACTAGCGGGAGTTTTTACAATGAGCAGTTCTTC
-	TRBV19	few	TRBJ2-7	CASSIGRGGYEQYF	TGTGCCAGTAGTATCGGCAGGGGTGGCTACGAGCAGTACTTC
TRBD1	TRBV12-3/TRBV12-4	many	TRBJ2-7	CASSLLAGTGGEQYF	TGTGCCAGCAGTCTACTAGCCGGGACAGGGGGCGAGCAGTACTTC
-	TRBV20-1	-	TRBJ2-3	CSARVQTSTDTQYF	TGCAGTGCTAGAGTGCAGACTAGCACAGATACGCAGTATTTT
TRBD1	TRBV6-1	many	TRBJ2-1	CASSAGTGGESSYNEQFF	TGTGCCAGCAGTGCCGGGACAGGGGGTGAAAGCTCCTACAATGAGCAGTTCTTC
-	TRBV7-2	many	TRBJ2-3	CASSLELVRAELTDTQYF	TGTGCCAGCAGCTTAGAGTTGGTTAGGGCAGAGCTCACAGATACGCAGTATTTT
-	TRBV18	few	TRBJ2-7	CASSPSGSGSYEQYF	TGTGCCAGCTCACCATCAGGGTCCGGCTCCTACGAGCAGTACTTC
-	TRBV28	many	TRBJ1-4	CASSLSGSTNEKLFF	TGTGCCAGCAGTTTATCAGGGTCCACTAATGAAAAACTGTTTTTT
-	TRBV20-1	-	TRBJ2-7	CSAMAGSEQYF	TGCAGTGCTATGGCAGGTTCGGAGCAGTACTTC
-	TRBV18	many	TRBJ1-1	CASSSEMNTEAFF	TGTGCCAGCTCGAGTGAAATGAACACTGAAGCTTTCTTT
-	TRBV29-1	-	TRBJ2-3	CSVEPVLAVDTQYF	TGCAGCGTTGAACCGGTACTAGCAGTTGATACGCAGTATTTT
-	TRBV6-2/TRBV6-3	few	TRBJ2-1	CASSYFSGYNEQFF	TGTGCCAGCAGTTACTTCTCCGGTTACAATGAGCAGTTCTTC
TRBD1	TRBV6-2/TRBV6-3	-	TRBJ1-6	CASVDRVQANSPLHF	TGTGCCAGCGTTGACAGGGTGCAGGCGAATTCACCCCTCCACTTT
-	TRBV19	-	TRBJ1-5	CASSTPLLTGYQPQHF	TGTGCCAGTAGTACCCCCCTCCTTACGGGCTATCAGCCCCAGCATTTT
-	TRBV12-5	many	TRBJ1-1	CASGFWMGGRGIRGGLNTEAFF	TGTGCTAGTGGTTTTTGGATGGGGGGAAGGGGGATACGAGGTGGGCTGAACACTGAAGCTTTCTTT
TRBD1	TRBV6-2/TRBV6-3	-	TRBJ2-7	CASSYSSAGTGSLRQYF	TGTGCCAGCAGTTACTCCAGTGCCGGGACAGGGTCTCTCCGGCAGTACTTC
-	TRBV9	many	TRBJ1-2	CASSVAGQPYGYTF	TGTGCCAGCAGCGTGGCCGGACAGCCCTATGGCTACACCTTC
-	TRBV6-4	few	TRBJ1-1	CASSEQENTEAFF	TGTGCCAGCAGTGAGCAGGAAAACACTGAAGCTTTCTTT
TRBD1	TRBV12-3/TRBV12-4	many	TRBJ1-6	CASSLRTGSLHF	TGTGCCAGCAGTTTACGGACAGGGTCCCTCCACTTT
-	TRBV2	many	TRBJ1-4	CASRGTQGGKLFF	TGTGCCAGCAGGGGGACACAAGGAGGAAAACTGTTTTTT
TRBD1	TRBV7-2	many	TRBJ1-5	CASSSGQVLGQPQHF	TGTGCCAGCAGCTCCGGACAGGTGTTGGGACAGCCCCAGCATTTT
-	TRBV2	many	TRBJ1-3	CASVSEGLGNTIYF	TGTGCCAGCGTCAGCGAGGGGCTAGGAAACACCATATATTTT
TRBD2	TRBV5-1	-	TRBJ2-1	CASSSLLAGDNEQFF	TGCGCCAGCAGCTCTCTCCTAGCGGGAGATAATGAGCAGTTCTTC
-	TRBV7-9	-	TRBJ1-2	CASSLTETLINYGYTF	TGTGCCAGCAGCTTAACCGAGACACTGATTAACTATGGCTACACCTTC
-	TRBV6-2/TRBV6-3	many	TRBJ2-1	CASREPTPGTSTYNEQFF	TGTGCCAGCAGGGAGCCGACCCCCGGGACTTCGACCTACAATGAGCAGTTCTTC
-	TRBV5-1	-	TRBJ2-2	CASSLQVDGELFF	TGCGCCAGCAGCTTGCAGGTGGACGGGGAGCTGTTTTTT
-	TRBV24-1	-	TRBJ2-1	CATSDFPGEQFF	TGTGCCACCAGTGATTTTCCGGGTGAGCAGTTCTTC
-	TRBV11-3	many	TRBJ2-2	CASSLQIGIGSGELFF	TGTGCCAGCAGCTTACAGATAGGGATCGGATCGGGGGAGCTGTTTTTT
TRBD2	TRBV9	-	TRBJ2-7	CASSVAAGVGYEQYF	TGTGCCAGCAGCGTAGCCGCGGGAGTTGGCTACGAGCAGTACTTC
TRBD2	TRBV2	few	TRBJ2-1	CASPGAGGNEQFF	TGTGCCAGCCCAGGAGCGGGAGGGAATGAGCAGTTCTTC
TRBD1	TRBV7-4	many	TRBJ2-3	CASSSSHDRADTQYF	TGTGCCAGCAGCTCAAGCCACGACAGGGCAGATACGCAGTATTTT
TRBD2	TRBV15	many	TRBJ2-5	CATSRAGTGGTQYF	TGTGCCACCAGCAGGGCCGGGACGGGGGGGACCCAGTACTTC
-	TRBV7-9	many	TRBJ2-2	CASSLDRKPANTGELFF	TGTGCCAGCAGCTTAGATCGTAAGCCAGCGAACACCGGGGAGCTGTTTTTT
-	TRBV28	few	TRBJ2-5	CASSRRTGRVATQYF	TGTGCCAGCAGTCGCCGGACAGGGAGGGTGGCAACCCAGTACTTC
TRBD1	TRBV27	-	TRBJ2-5	CASSLTGADETQYF	TGTGCCAGCAGTTTAACAGGGGCTGATGAGACCCAGTACTTC
-	TRBV19	-	TRBJ1-4	CASSTPGKSEKLFF	TGTGCCAGTAGTACCCCCGGCAAATCAGAAAAACTGTTTTTT
-	TRBV28	few	TRBJ2-5	CASSEQGQQTQYF	TGTGCCAGCAGTGAACAGGGTCAACAGACCCAGTACTTC
-	TRBV28	many	TRBJ1-3	CASSFGGYDRAIYF	TGTGCCAGCAGTTTTGGAGGGTACGATCGAGCCATATATTTT
TRBD1	TRBV2	many	TRBJ1-4	CASGLGQGDEKLFF	TGTGCCAGCGGCCTAGGACAGGGGGATGAAAAACTGTTTTTT